The 26 T cell receptor beta chains below all came from one sample that was sequenced in a study of breast tumors, draining lymph nodes, adjacent tissues. The lymph nodes were axillary draining lymph nodes from breast cancer patients. TCRdb reanalysed the multiplex PCR reads using MiXCR and keeps one entry per CDR3 protein. This sample has 150,000 to 200,000 distinct CDR3 sequences, with 25% to 40% found just once. The sequencing input was axillary lymph node tissue. These receptors originate from a female donor with breast cancer. Some clones in this sample may be carry-over from other donors' samples.

This clonotype was seen at least ten times. The rearrangement links TRBV20-1 to TRBJ1-5; weak D call: TRBD1 (5 bases). The germline V gene encodes CDR1 DFQATT and CDR2 SNEGSKA (reference sequence). The CDR3 runs to 13 residues. CDR3 coding DNA: TGCCCGAGCACGGACAAAGGGAATCAGCCCCAGCATTTT. Its translation: CPSTDKGNQPQHF.

The genes are TRBV5-1 and TRBJ2-3, with a possible D match to TRBD2 (5 bases). Between the trimmed V and J ends, which lost 0 bases and 9 bases, there was a span of 14 bases. Germline-derived CDR1 and CDR2 are SGHRS and YFSETQ. The CDR3 spans 14 residues. DNA for the CDR3: TGCGCCAGCAGCTTGGATGGGAGCACAGCCACGCAGTATTTT. It specifies CASSLDGSTATQYF.

This clonotype was observed many times. The chain links TRBV6-2 or TRBV6-3 to TRBJ2-3; D is ambiguous. Germline CDR1 reads MNHEY; CDR2 reads SVGEGT. V was shortened by 5 bases and J by 2 bases, with 23 bases between the two germline ends. This CDR3 has 18 residues. The CDR3 nucleotides are TGTGCCAGCAGTCCCTCCCAGAAGGGCCTACGGACCACAGATACGCAGTATTTT. Protein sequence: CASSPSQKGLRTTDTQYF.

The chain couples TRBV7-6 to TRBJ2-2; a possible D gene is TRBD2 (6 bases). The germline V gene encodes CDR1 SGHVS and CDR2 FNYEAQ. V dropped 2 bases and J dropped 5 bases, with 12 bases sitting between them. The CDR3 sequence is 15 residues long. In DNA, the CDR3 is TGTGCCAGCAGCTTACTTTGGCGGGGAACCGGGGAGCTGTTTTTT. Translation gives CASSLLWRGTGELFF.

This clonotype was seen a few times. A read error is possible here, since a much larger clone lies one base away. The rearrangement uses TRBV20-1 and TRBJ2-1; a possible D gene is TRBD1 (5 bases). The CDR3 covers 13 residues. Germline CDR1 and CDR2: DFQATT and SNEGSKA (reference sequence). The chain's CDR3 is CSAFKAGNNAQFF. The CDR3, as DNA: TGCAGTGCTTTCAAGGCAGGGAACAATGCGCAGTTCTTC.

In regard to this clonotype: Because the CDR3 is missing its conserved closing phenylalanine or tryptophan, this is likely a read error. The genes are TRBV7-2 and TRBJ2-1, with D unclear. From germline, CDR1 is SGHTA and CDR2 FQGNSA. The CDR3 runs 16 residues. Trimming removed 1 base from V and 1 base from J, with 11 bases in between. The CDR3 DNA reads as TGTGCCAGCAGCTTAGAAGGCAGCCTGTCCTACAATGAGCAGTTCTCC. Its translation is CASSLEGSLSYNEQFS.

On this clonotype itself: A read error may be the cause here, since a much bigger clone is one base away. The gene calls are TRBV11-3 and TRBJ2-7, with D perhaps matching TRBD2 (6 bases). The V end was cut by 3 bases, the J end by 5 bases, with 17 bases between. Germline assignment: CDR1 SGHNT and CDR2 YENEEA. This CDR3 is 15 amino acids long. This CDR3 is CASSFVSGDRHEQYF. The CDR3 DNA is TGTGCCAGCAGCTTTGTCTCGGGGGACCGCCACGAGCAGTACTTC.

The chain employs TRBV6-1 and TRBJ1-5; the D is unclear. From germline, CDR1 is MNHNS and CDR2 SASEGT. V was trimmed by 4 bases and J by 5 bases, leaving 15 bases between them. The CDR3 covers 15 residues. CDR3 protein: CASSATRNSYQPQHF. Written as DNA, the CDR3 is TGTGCCAGCAGTGCCACACGGAATTCTTATCAGCCCCAGCATTTT.

This clonotype was seen only a few times. The gene calls are TRBV5-4 and TRBJ2-3; D possibly corresponds to TRBD2 (6 bases). CDR1 is SGHNT and CDR2 is YYREEE in the germline V gene (reference sequence). This CDR3 contains 14 residues. Trimming removed 2 bases from V and 7 bases from J, with 14 bases in between. CDR3 in amino acids: CASSFSGIPYTQYF. CDR3 DNA: TGTGCCAGCAGCTTTAGCGGTATACCCTATACGCAGTATTTT.

This clonotype was seen only once. A read error may account for a junction end that differs from germline. This chain joins TRBV7-9 and TRBJ1-6, with D uncertain. This CDR3 region has 14 residues. Germline V lookup: CDR1 SEHNR, CDR2 FQNEAQ (reference sequence). The CDR3: CANSPEGVNSPLHF. The CDR3 DNA sequence: TGTGCCAACAGCCCAGAAGGAGTTAATTCACCCCTCCACTTT.

The chain is built from TRBV7-2 and TRBJ1-6; TRBD1 agrees at 7 bases. This CDR3 contains 15 residues. Germline V gene data show CDR1 as SGHTA and CDR2 as FQGNSA. Unmatched junction bases numbered 3, after V lost 1 base and J lost 6 bases. For the CDR3, the DNA is TGTGCCAGCAGCTTAGAGGGGGCACTTAATTCACCCCTCCACTTT. It is translated as CASSLEGALNSPLHF.

This clonotype has more than one count but fewer than ten. Here the CDR3 reads CASSYDGQNYGYTF. The CDR3 DNA reads TGTGCCAGCAGTTACGATGGGCAAAACTATGGCTACACCTTC. V gene TRBV6-2 or TRBV6-3 combines with J gene TRBJ1-2; D gene uncertain. This CDR3 has 14 amino acids. CDR1 and CDR2 from the germline V gene are MNHEY and SVGEGT. V was shortened by 2 bases and J by 2 bases, with 9 bases between the two germline ends.

This clonotype occurred many times. J is TRBJ2-7 and V is TRBV27; a possible D gene is TRBD1 (6 bases). The CDR3 runs 16 residues. Germline-derived CDR1 and CDR2 are MNHEY and SMNVEV (reference sequence). Between the trimmed V and J ends, which lost 0 bases and 5 bases, there was a span of 17 bases. CDR3 DNA: TGTGCCAGCAGTTTATCGCCGGCAGGGGATAACGACGAGCAGTACTTC. This codes for CASSLSPAGDNDEQYF.

This clonotype was observed many times. The V call is TRBV4-1, the J call TRBJ2-5; tentatively, D is TRBD1 or TRBD2 (6 bases each). There are 15 residues in the CDR3. V dropped 2 bases and J dropped 2 bases, with 12 bases sitting between them. Germline V CDR1 and CDR2: MGHRA, YSYEKL. CDR3 loop: CASSQLGGWQETQYF. Here the CDR3 DNA reads TGCGCCAGCAGCCAACTAGGGGGGTGGCAAGAGACCCAGTACTTC.

A word on this clonotype: The DNA is omitted, as the CDR3 cannot be located on it reliably, and the CDR3 follows TCRdb's listing. The chain joins TRBV4-2 to TRBJ2-7; the DNA was not used to check the table's D call, TRBD2. CDR1 LGHNA and CDR2 YNFKEQ come from the germline V gene. The CDR3 spans 14 amino acids, including both terminal residues. CDR3 region: CASRVAGGTGELYF.

This clonotype was seen at least ten times. The chain employs TRBV7-2 and TRBJ1-2; D not certain. The CDR3 length is 12 residues. The V end lost 1 base, the J end lost 4 bases, and 4 bases lay between the germline ends. CDR1 is SGHTA and CDR2 is FQGNSA in the germline V gene. CDR3 amino acids: CASSLGAYGYTF. CDR3 sequence (DNA): TGTGCCAGCAGCTTAGGAGCCTATGGCTACACCTTC.

The CDR3 loop is CASSPGVYCLWHF. For the CDR3, the DNA is TGTGCCAGCAGCCCCGGGGTATATTGTTTGTGGCATTTT. The chain recombines TRBV7-6 with TRBJ1-5; D uncertain. Germline V gene sequence: CDR1 SGHVS, CDR2 FNYEAQ. With 5 bases removed from V and 15 bases from J, the gap between germline ends came to 20 bases. This CDR3 region has 13 residues.

The chain combines TRBV3-1 with TRBJ2-1; tentative D call: TRBD1 (6 bases). The CDR3 extends over 17 amino acids. From germline, CDR1 is LGHDT and CDR2 YNNKEL (reference sequence). V was shortened by 0 bases and J by 5 bases, with 17 bases between the two germline ends. CDR3 region: CASSQDSRAGAHNEQFF. DNA for the CDR3: TGTGCCAGCAGCCAAGATAGTAGAGCAGGGGCCCACAATGAGCAGTTCTTC.

This clonotype was seen ten or more times. The V call is TRBV12-5, the J call TRBJ1-5; D gene uncertain. This CDR3 region has 18 residues. Germline-derived CDR1 and CDR2 are LGHNT and FRNRAP. The V and J ends lost 0 bases and 6 bases respectively, with 21 bases between them. Here the CDR3 DNA reads TGTGCTAGTGGTTTGGTACAACGAAGCGGCCCTTTCTCTCAGCCCCAGCATTTT. As protein: CASGLVQRSGPFSQPQHF.

The chain is built from TRBV20-1 and TRBJ1-2; no firm D call. Trimming cost V 2 bases and J 3 bases, with 10 bases left between them. The germline CDR1 and CDR2 sequences are DFQATT and SNEGSKA (reference sequence). This CDR3 contains 13 residues. As DNA, the CDR3 is TGCAGTGCTAGATCGGACGGTGACTATGGCTACACCTTC. Translating it yields CSARSDGDYGYTF.

For this clonotype: Compared with germline, one end of the junction differs, possibly owing to a read error. The rearrangement joins TRBV19 to TRBJ2-5, with TRBD2 matching over 7 bases. Germline values: CDR1 LNHDA, CDR2 SQIVND (reference sequence). The CDR3 contains 17 residues. CDR3 in DNA: TGTGCCAGCAGTATGGGGTCGGGGGGACCGTACCAAGAGACCCAGTGCTTC. This sequence encodes CASSMGSGGPYQETQCF.

This clonotype was detected ten times or more. J is TRBJ1-2 and V is TRBV9; 12 bases are shared with TRBD1. CDR3 size: 17 residues. The germline CDR1 and CDR2 sequences are SGDLS and YYNGEE. The ends lost 0 bases at V and 5 bases at J; junction bases unmatched: 8. For the CDR3, the DNA is TGTGCCAGCAGCGTAGCCGGGGGACAGGGGGCACGTTATGGCTACACCTTC. Protein product: CASSVAGGQGARYGYTF.

There are many counts of this clonotype. This CDR3 reads CASSSRASQNTIYF. The CDR3 DNA is TGTGCCAGCAGCTCCCGGGCCTCACAAAACACCATATATTTT. This chain joins TRBV7-6 and TRBJ1-3; D call uncertain. Trimming shortened V by 4 bases and J by 6 bases, and 13 bases separated the two germline ends. Germline CDR1 reads SGHVS; CDR2 reads FNYEAQ. This CDR3 is built from 14 residues.

The rearrangement joins TRBV14 to TRBJ2-5; D is unclear. Trimming took 1 base from V and 11 from J, leaving 8 bases between them. The CDR3 contains 11 residues. From germline, CDR1 is SGHDN and CDR2 FVKESK. The CDR3 sequence: CASSQAESQYF. Here the CDR3 DNA reads TGTGCCAGCAGCCAAGCAGAGTCTCAGTACTTC. Full variable domain (remainder filled in from reference TRBV14 and TRBJ2-5): EAGVTQFPSHSVIEKGQTVTLRCDPISGHDNLYWYRRVMGKEIKFLLHFVKESKQDESGMPNNRFLAERTGGTYSTLKVQPAELEDSGVYFCASSQAESQYFGPGTRLLVL.

In its sample, this clonotype was seen many times. This rearrangement joins TRBV11-3 to TRBJ1-2, with 7 bases aligning to TRBD1. The V segment lost 4 bases and the J segment 8 bases; nucleotides outside the gene matches: 7. The CDR3 runs to 13 residues. Germline CDR1 is SGHNT and CDR2 is YENEEA. CDR3 nucleotide sequence: TGTGCCAGCAGCTCCCGGACAGGAGAGGGCTACACCTTC. This gives the protein CASSSRTGEGYTF.

In this sample, this clonotype turned up many times. The chain uses TRBV5-8 and TRBJ1-2; D is unresolved. This CDR3 region has 15 residues. Germline CDR1 is SGHTS and CDR2 is YDEGEE. Trimming removed 4 bases at V and 4 bases at J, with 17 bases between. The chain's CDR3 is CASSHSLLEIYGYTF. As DNA, the CDR3 is TGTGCCAGCAGCCACTCACTCTTGGAAATCTATGGCTACACCTTC.